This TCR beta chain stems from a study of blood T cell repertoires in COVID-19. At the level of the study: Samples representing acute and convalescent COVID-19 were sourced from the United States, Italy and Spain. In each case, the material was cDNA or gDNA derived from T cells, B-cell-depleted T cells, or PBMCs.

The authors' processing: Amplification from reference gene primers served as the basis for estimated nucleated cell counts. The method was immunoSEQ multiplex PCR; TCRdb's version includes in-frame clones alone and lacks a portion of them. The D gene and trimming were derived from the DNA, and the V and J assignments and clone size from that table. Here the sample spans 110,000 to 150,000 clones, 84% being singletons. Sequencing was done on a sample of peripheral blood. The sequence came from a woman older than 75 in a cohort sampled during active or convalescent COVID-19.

Here the CDR3 reads CASSTKGQGISEAFF. CDR3 in DNA: TGTGCCAGCAGCACAAAGGGACAGGGGATTTCTGAAGCTTTCTTT. The chain is built from TRBV9 and TRBJ1-1, with 10 bases fitting TRBD1. This CDR3 region has 15 residues. Trimming at V came to 4 bases and at J to 6 bases, leaving 9 bases not matched to a gene. Germline V gene data show CDR1 as SGDLS and CDR2 as YYNGEE.